A single sample gave rise to the 5 T cell receptor beta chains below, sequenced in a study of control samples from healthy donors and cancer patients. Here immunoSEQ multiplex PCR was the method, and the copy in TCRdb shows in-frame clones only, minus some. The sample shows under 110,000 clones, about 89% of them seen only once. The sequenced sample was blood. These receptors were taken from a man younger than 45 in good health.

The J gene is TRBJ2-7, the V gene TRBV7-3, with 12 positions matching TRBD2. Germline V lookup: CDR1 SGHTA, CDR2 FQGTGA. V lost 5 bases, J lost 2 bases, and 4 bases stayed unmatched. CDR3 size: 15 residues. CDR3 nucleotide sequence: TGTGCCAGCAGCCCGACTAGCGGGGGACCCTACGAGCAGTACGTC. It specifies CASSPTSGGPYEQYV.

The chain is built from TRBV10-2 and TRBJ2-1; D is uncertain. Between the trimmed V and J ends, which lost 1 base and 8 bases, there was a span of 15 bases. CDR1 and CDR2 from the germline V gene are WSHSY and SAAADI. The CDR3 contains 15 residues. The CDR3 loop is CASSEFGNVFDEQFF. The CDR3, as DNA: TGCGCCAGCAGTGAGTTTGGCAATGTGTTCGATGAGCAGTTCTTC.

This clone appeared once. The chain links TRBV15 to TRBJ1-3; D remains ambiguous. Trimming took off 0 bases at V and 6 bases at J, with 12 bases between the two ends. Germline-derived CDR1 and CDR2 are LNHNV and YYDKDF (reference sequence). This CDR3 contains 15 residues. The CDR3 spells CATSRDGLTENTIYF. In DNA form, the CDR3 reads TGTGCCACCAGCAGAGACGGACTTACGGAAAACACCATATATTTT.

This clone was recorded only once. This chain uses TRBV3-1 (or the pseudogene TRBV3-2) with TRBJ2-3, with D possibly being TRBD1 (6 bases). Trimming took 4 bases from V and 1 from J, leaving 12 bases between them. The CDR3 is made up of 15 amino acids. CDR1 LGHDT and CDR2 YNNKEL come from the germline V gene (reference sequence). The CDR3: CASSPRRTGTDTQYF. The CDR3 DNA is TGTGCCAGCAGCCCGAGAAGGACAGGCACAGATACGCAGTATTTT.

DNA of the CDR3: TGTGCCAGTAGCCCAGGGGGCCCAGATAATTCACCCCTCCACTTT. As protein: CASSPGGPDNSPLHF. This chain links TRBV19 with TRBJ1-6; 8 bases agree with TRBD1. J gave up 5 bases and V 6 bases, and 6 bases lay outside the gene matches. Germline-derived CDR1 and CDR2 are LNHDA and SQIVND (reference sequence). This CDR3 comprises 15 residues.